This T cell receptor (beta chain) stems from a study of response to subunit inactivated influenza vaccine. Worth noting for this clonotype: Antigen unknown.

Overall study results and limits: That few new T cells are recruited by each seasonal influenza vaccination was the authors' suggestion.

V dropped 4 bases and J dropped 3 bases, with 13 bases sitting between them. Germline V CDR1 and CDR2: SGHRS, YFSETQ. This CDR3 has 14 amino acids. TCRdb recomputed calls from the RT-PCR reads with MiXCR, one row per CDR3 protein. The table records about 500,000 distinct CDR3 sequences, approximately 12% of them present only once. Sequencing was performed on PBMCs from blood, taken roughly 6 weeks after vaccination. This chain connects TRBV5-1 to TRBJ2-5; D gene ambiguous. The origin of this receptor is a man aged 50 to 60 who received an inactivated influenza vaccine. CDR3 protein: CASSNSWVEETQYF. In DNA form, the CDR3 reads TGCGCCAGCAGCAACAGCTGGGTTGAAGAGACCCAGTACTTC.